This T cell receptor (beta chain) was documented in a study of blood T cell repertoires in COVID-19. The germline V gene has CDR1 LGHDT and CDR2 YNNKEL (reference sequence). This CDR3 has 15 amino acids. V was clipped by 0 bases and J by 4 bases, with 13 bases between them. Using immunoSEQ multiplex PCR, the repertoire was profiled, and TCRdb retains in-frame clones only, with some absent. The data show 100,000 or so clones, 85% seen once. The origin of this receptor is a man aged 55 to 69 with acute or convalescent COVID-19. Sequenced input: peripheral blood. V gene TRBV3-1 (or the pseudogene TRBV3-2) combines with J gene TRBJ2-7, with a tentative D call TRBD2 (6 bases). Here the CDR3 DNA reads TGTGCCAGCAGCCAAGATCTTCTAGCGTTGTACGAGCAGTACTTC. Its protein is CASSQDLLALYEQYF.